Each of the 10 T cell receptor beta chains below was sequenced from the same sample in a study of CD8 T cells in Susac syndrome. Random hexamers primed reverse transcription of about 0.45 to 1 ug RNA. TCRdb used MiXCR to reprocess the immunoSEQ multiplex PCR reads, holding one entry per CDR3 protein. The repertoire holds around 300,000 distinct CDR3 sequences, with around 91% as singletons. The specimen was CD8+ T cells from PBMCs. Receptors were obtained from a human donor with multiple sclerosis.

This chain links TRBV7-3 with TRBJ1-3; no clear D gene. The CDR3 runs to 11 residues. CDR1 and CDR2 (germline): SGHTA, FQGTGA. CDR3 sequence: CASGSGNTIYF. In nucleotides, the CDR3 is TGTGCTAGTGGCTCTGGAAACACCATATATTTT.

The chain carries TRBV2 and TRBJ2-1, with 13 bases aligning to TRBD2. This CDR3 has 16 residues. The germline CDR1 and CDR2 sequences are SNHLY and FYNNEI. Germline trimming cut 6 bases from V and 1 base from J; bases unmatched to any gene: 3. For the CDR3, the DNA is TGTGCCAGCAGGGGACTAGCGGGGACATCCTACAATGAGCAGTTCTTC. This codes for CASRGLAGTSYNEQFF.

In nucleotides, the CDR3 is TGTGCCAGCAGTTCCCCTTCCGACCCTGACCTCAACCCCTACAATGAGCAGTTCTTC. This gives the protein CASSSPSDPDLNPYNEQFF. The chain joins TRBV28 to TRBJ2-1; no firm D call. Trimming shortened V by 4 bases and J by 2 bases, and 24 bases separated the two germline ends. Germline lookup yields CDR1 MDHEN and CDR2 SYDVKM. The CDR3 length is 19 residues.

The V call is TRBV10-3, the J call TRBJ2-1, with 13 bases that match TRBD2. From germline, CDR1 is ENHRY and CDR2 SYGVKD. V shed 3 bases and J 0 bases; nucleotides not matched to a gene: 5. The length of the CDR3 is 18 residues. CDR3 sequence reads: CAISEPRTSGSSYNEQFF. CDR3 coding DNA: TGTGCCATCAGTGAACCCCGGACTAGCGGGAGCTCCTACAATGAGCAGTTCTTC.

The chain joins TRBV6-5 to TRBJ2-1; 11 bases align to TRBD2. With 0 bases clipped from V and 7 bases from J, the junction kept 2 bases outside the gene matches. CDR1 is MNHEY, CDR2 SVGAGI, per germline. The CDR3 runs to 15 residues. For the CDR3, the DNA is TGTGCCAGCAGTTACTCGCGGACTAGCGGGAATGAGCAGTTCTTC. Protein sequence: CASSYSRTSGNEQFF.

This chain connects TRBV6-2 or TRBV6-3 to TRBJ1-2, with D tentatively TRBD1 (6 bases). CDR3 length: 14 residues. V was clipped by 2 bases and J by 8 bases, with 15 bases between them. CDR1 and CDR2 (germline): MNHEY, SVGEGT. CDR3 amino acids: CASSYAGTGTGYTF. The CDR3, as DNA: TGTGCCAGCAGTTACGCCGGCACAGGGACCGGCTACACCTTC.

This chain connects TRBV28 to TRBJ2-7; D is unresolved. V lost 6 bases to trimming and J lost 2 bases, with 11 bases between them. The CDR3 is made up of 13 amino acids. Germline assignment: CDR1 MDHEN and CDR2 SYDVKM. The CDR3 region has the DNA TGTGCCAGCAGCTCACGGATGGCCTACGAGCAGTACTTC. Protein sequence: CASSSRMAYEQYF.

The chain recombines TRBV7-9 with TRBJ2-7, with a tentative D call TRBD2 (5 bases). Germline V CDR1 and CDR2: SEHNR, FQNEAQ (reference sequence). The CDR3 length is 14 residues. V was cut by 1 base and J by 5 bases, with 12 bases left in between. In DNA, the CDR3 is TGTGCCAGCAGCTTAGTTGGAACGGGGAACGAGCAGTACTTC. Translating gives CASSLVGTGNEQYF. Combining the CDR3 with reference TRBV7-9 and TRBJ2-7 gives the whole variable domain DTGVSQNPRHKITKRGQNVTFRCDPISEHNRLYWYRQTLGQGPEFLTYFQNEAQLEKSRLLSDRFSAERPKGSFSTLEIQRTEQGDSAMYLCASSLVGTGNEQYFGPGTRLTVT.

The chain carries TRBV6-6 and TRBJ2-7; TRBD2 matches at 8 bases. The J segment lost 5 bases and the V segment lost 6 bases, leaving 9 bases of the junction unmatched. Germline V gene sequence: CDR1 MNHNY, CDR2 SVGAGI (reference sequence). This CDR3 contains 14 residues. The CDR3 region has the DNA TGTGCCAGCAGATTGCCCGGGACTAGTAACGAGCAGTACTTC. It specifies CASRLPGTSNEQYF.

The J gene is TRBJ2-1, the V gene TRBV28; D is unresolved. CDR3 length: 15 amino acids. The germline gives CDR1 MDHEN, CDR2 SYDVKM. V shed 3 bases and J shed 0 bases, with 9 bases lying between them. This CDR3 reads CASSFRGPSYNEQFF. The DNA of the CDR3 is TGTGCCAGCAGTTTCCGTGGACCCTCCTACAATGAGCAGTTCTTC.